This T cell receptor (beta chain) was identified during a study of blood T cell repertoires in COVID-19. Study-level background: There were acute and convalescent COVID-19 samples, and they came from the United States, Italy and Spain.

TCRdb's table, derived via immunoSEQ multiplex PCR, lists solely in-frame clones and lacks some. The table has about 280,000 clones, roughly 85% seen once. V lost 11 bases, J lost 1 base, and 7 bases stayed unmatched. The CDR3 extends over 15 amino acids. The germline V gene encodes CDR1 SGHTA and CDR2 FQGNSA. The source is a woman between 45 and 65 years old who had recovered from COVID-19. Sequenced input: peripheral blood. The chain combines TRBV7-2 with TRBJ2-6; 8 bases are shared with TRBD1. Here the CDR3 reads CALGQGASGANVLTF. The DNA for the CDR3 is TGTGCCCTCGGGCAGGGGGCTTCTGGGGCCAACGTCCTGACTTTC.